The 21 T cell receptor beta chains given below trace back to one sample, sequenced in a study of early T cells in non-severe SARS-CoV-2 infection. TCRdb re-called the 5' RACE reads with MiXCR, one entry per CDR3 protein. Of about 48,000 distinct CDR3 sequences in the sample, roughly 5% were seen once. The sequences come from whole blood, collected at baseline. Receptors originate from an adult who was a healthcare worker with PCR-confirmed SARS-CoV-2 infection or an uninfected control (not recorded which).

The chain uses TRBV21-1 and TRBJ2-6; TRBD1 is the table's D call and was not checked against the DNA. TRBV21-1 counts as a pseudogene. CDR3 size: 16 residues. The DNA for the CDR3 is TGTGCCAGCAGCAAACGGGGCAAATCTGGGGCCAACGTCCTGACTTTC. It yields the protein CASSKRGKSGANVLTF.

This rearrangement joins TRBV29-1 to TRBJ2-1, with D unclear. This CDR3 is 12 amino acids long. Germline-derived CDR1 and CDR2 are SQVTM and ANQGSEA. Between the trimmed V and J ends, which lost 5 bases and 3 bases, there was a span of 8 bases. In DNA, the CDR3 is TGCAGCGTTCAGAAGATCTACAATGAGCAGTTCTTC. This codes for CSVQKIYNEQFF.

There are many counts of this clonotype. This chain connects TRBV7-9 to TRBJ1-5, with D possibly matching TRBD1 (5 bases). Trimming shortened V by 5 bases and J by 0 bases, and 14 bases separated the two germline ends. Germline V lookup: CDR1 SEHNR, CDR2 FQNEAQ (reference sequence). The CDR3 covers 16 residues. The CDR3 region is CASSLGTGDSNQPQHF. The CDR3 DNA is TGTGCCAGCAGCCTTGGGACGGGCGATAGCAATCAGCCCCAGCATTTT.

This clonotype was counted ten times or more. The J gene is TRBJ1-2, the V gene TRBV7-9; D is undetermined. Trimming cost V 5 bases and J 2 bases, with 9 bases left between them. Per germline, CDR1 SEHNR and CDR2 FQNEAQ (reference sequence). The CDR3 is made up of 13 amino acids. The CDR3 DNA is TGTGCCAGCAGCCTCGGGGAAAACTATGGCTACACCTTC. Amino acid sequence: CASSLGENYGYTF. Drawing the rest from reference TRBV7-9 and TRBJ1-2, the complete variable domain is DTGVSQNPRHKITKRGQNVTFRCDPISEHNRLYWYRQTLGQGPEFLTYFQNEAQLEKSRLLSDRFSAERPKGSFSTLEIQRTEQGDSAMYLCASSLGENYGYTFGSGTRLTVV.

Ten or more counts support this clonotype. CDR3 DNA: TGTGCCAGCAGCCGGGGCAGCGAGAACACAGATACGCAGTATTTT. Amino acid sequence: CASSRGSENTDTQYF. V is TRBV7-9 and J is TRBJ2-3; either TRBD1 or TRBD2 may fit D (5 bases each). CDR1 is SEHNR and CDR2 is FQNEAQ in the germline V gene (reference sequence). The CDR3 totals 15 residues. V was trimmed by 5 bases and J by 2 bases, leaving 14 bases between them.

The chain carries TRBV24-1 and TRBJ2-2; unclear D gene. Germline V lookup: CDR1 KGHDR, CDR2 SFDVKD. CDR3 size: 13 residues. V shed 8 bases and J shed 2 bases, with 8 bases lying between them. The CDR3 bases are TGTGCCACCAAGGCAGGAAACACCGGGGAGCTGTTTTTT. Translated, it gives CATKAGNTGELFF.

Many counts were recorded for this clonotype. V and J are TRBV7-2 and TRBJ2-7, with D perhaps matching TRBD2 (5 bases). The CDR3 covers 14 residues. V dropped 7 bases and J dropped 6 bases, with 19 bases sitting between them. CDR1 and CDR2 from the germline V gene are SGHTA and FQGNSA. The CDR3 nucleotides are TGTGCCAGCACCCCATTAGGGTCTCGGGGCGAGCAGTACTTC. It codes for CASTPLGSRGEQYF.

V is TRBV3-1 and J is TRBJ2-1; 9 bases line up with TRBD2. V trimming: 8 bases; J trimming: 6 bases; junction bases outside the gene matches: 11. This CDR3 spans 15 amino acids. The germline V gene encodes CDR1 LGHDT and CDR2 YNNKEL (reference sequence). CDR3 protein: CASCPGGRATNEQFF. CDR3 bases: TGTGCCAGCTGCCCCGGCGGGAGGGCCACCAATGAGCAGTTCTTC.

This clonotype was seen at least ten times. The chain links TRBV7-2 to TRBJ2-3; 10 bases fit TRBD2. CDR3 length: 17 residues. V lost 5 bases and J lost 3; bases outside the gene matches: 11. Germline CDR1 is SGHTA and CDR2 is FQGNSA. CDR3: CASSRRLAGDWTDTQYF. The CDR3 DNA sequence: TGTGCCAGCAGCCGCCGTCTAGCGGGAGATTGGACAGATACGCAGTATTTT. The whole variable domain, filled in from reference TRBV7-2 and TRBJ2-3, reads GAGVSQSPSNKVTEKGKDVELRCDPISGHTALYWYRQSLGQGLEFLIYFQGNSAPDKSGLPSDRFSAERTGGSVSTLTIQRTQQEDSAVYLCASSRRLAGDWTDTQYFGPGTRLTVL.

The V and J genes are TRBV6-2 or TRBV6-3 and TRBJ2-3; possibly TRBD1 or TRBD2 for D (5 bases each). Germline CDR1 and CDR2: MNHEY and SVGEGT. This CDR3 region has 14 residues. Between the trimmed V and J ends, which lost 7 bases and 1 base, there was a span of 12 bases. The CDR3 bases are TGTGCCAGCAACTGGGACGCGGGCACAGATACGCAGTATTTT. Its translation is CASNWDAGTDTQYF.

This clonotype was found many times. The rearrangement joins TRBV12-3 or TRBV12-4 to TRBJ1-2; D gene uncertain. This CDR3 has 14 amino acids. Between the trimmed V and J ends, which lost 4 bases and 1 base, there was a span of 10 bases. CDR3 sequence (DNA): TGTGCCAGCAGTTCCCGAAGGTTTAACTATGGCTACACCTTC. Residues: CASSSRRFNYGYTF.

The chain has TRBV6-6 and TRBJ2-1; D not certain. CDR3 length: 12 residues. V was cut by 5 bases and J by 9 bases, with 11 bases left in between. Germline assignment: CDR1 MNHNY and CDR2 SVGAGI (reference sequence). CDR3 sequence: CASSPVAGEQFF. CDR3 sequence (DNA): TGTGCCAGCAGTCCTGTGGCAGGTGAGCAGTTCTTC.

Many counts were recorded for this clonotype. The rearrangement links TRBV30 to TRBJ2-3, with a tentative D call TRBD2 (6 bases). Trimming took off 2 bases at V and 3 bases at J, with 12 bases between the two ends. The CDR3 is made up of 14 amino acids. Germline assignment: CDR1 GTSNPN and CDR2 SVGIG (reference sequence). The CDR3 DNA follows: TGTGCCTGGAGTAGTCCGGGACTGACAGATACGCAGTATTTT. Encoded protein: CAWSSPGLTDTQYF.

DNA of the CDR3: TGTGCCAGCAGTGCGGGGGAATCGCGCGAGCAGTACTTC. Translating gives CASSAGESREQYF. The rearrangement links TRBV2 to TRBJ2-7, with D possibly matching TRBD2 (6 bases). CDR3 size: 13 residues. Trimming cost V 4 bases and J 6 bases, with 13 bases left between them. Germline V gene data show CDR1 as SNHLY and CDR2 as FYNNEI.

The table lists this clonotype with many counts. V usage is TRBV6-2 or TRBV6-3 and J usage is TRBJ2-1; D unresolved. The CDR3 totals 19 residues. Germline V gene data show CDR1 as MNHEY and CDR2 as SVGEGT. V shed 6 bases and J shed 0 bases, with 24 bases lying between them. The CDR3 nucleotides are TGTGCCAGCAGCCGACCTCCCCGCGTGTGGGATAGCTCCTACAATGAGCAGTTCTTC. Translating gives CASSRPPRVWDSSYNEQFF.

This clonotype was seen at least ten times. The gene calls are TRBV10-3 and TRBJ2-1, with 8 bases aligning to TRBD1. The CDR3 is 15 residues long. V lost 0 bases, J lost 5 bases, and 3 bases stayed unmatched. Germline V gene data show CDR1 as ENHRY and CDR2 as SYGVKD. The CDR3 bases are TGTGCCATCAGTGAGTCGAGACAGGGGAACAATGAGCAGTTCTTC. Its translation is CAISESRQGNNEQFF.

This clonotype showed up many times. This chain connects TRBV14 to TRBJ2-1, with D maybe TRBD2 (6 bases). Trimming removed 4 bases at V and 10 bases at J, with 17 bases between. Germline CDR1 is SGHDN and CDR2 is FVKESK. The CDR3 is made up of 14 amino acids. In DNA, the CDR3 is TGTGCCAGCAGCCGCCAAACTAGCCTCGGGGAGCAGTTCTTC. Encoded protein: CASSRQTSLGEQFF. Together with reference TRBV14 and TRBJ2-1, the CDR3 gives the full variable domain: EAGVTQFPSHSVIEKGQTVTLRCDPISGHDNLYWYRRVMGKEIKFLLHFVKESKQDESGMPNNRFLAERTGGTYSTLKVQPAELEDSGVYFCASSRQTSLGEQFFGPGTRLTVL.

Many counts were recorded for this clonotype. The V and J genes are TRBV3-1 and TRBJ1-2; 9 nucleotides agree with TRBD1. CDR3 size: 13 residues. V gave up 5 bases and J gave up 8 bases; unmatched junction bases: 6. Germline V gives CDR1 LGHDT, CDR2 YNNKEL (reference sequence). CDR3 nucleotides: TGTGCCAGCAGCGGGGGACAGGGTCTCGGCTACACCTTC. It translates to CASSGGQGLGYTF.

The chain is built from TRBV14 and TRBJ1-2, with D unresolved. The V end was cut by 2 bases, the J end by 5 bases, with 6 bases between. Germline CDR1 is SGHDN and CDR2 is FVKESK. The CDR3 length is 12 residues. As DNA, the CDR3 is TGTGCCAGCAGCCAAAGCCAGTATGGCTACACCTTC. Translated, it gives CASSQSQYGYTF.

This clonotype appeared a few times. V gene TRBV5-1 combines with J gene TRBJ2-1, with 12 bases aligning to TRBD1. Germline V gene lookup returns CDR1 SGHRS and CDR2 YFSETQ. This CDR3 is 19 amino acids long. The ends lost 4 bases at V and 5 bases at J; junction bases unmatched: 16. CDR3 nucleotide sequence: TGCGCCAGCAGCCACCGGGACAGGGGGCAACTAGCGGGGAACAATGAGCAGTTCTTC. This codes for CASSHRDRGQLAGNNEQFF.

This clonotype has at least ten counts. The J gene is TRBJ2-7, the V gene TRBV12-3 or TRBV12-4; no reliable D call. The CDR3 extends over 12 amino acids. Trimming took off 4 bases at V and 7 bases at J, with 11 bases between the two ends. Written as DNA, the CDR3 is TGTGCCAGCAGTTCTTATTCGTGGGAGCAGTACTTC. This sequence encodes CASSSYSWEQYF.